The clone carrying this T cell receptor (beta chain) was observed at least ten times. The sample comes from a study of blood T cells in healthy people across ages. V was shortened by 0 bases and J by 8 bases, with 5 bases between the two germline ends. This CDR3 has 11 residues. The germline CDR1 and CDR2 sequences are SGHDT and YYEEEE. PCR was performed a second time for about 6 to 12 cycles using a sample-barcoded 5' primer and a J-beta primer mix. Via MiXCR, TCRdb re-called the 5' RACE reads, giving one row per CDR3 protein. The sample has about 1,800,000 distinct CDR3 sequences, roughly 27% seen once.

The TCR sequence derives from a young woman in good health. The rearrangement joins TRBV5-6 to TRBJ1-2; D is unclear. Sequencing was performed on blood. CDR3 sequence (DNA): TGTGCCAGCAGCTTGGGGATCGGCTACACCTTC. Translating it yields CASSLGIGYTF. Supplemented by reference TRBV5-6 and TRBJ1-2, the full variable domain reads DAGVTQSPTHLIKTRGQQVTLRCSPKSGHDTVSWYQQALGQGPQFIFQYYEEEERQRGNFPDRFSGHQFPNYSSELNVNALLLGDSALYLCASSLGIGYTFGSGTRLTVV.